Presented here are 10 T cell receptor beta chains from one specimen sequenced in a study of blood T cell repertoires in COVID-19 (dated by TCRdb to 2018 to 2021). To prepare the library, the immunoSEQ multiplex PCR assay was applied. The source is immuneACCESS, and TCRdb retained only in-frame sequences with V and J called. Part of the clones is not carried over; for the studies checked, unresolved V genes explain less than half of this, and the remainder is unexplained. The sample contains about 200,000 clones, approximately 85% of them found a single time. 12% of the sample comes from the top ten. The sequenced material came from PBMCs or T cells enriched from blood (not recorded which). These receptors originate from a man aged 35-49 years who had recovered from COVID-19.

The chain carries TRBV19 and TRBJ2-7; 7 bases match TRBD2. The CDR3 is made up of 14 amino acids. The germline gives CDR1 LNHDA, CDR2 SQIVND (reference sequence). Unmatched junction bases numbered 2, after V lost 1 base and J lost 2 bases. CDR3 DNA sequence: TGTGCCAGTAGTATAGCGGGAGGACCCTACGAGCAGTACGTC. It encodes CASSIAGGPYEQYV.

The V gene is TRBV9, the J gene TRBJ1-2; D not resolved. The CDR3 sequence is 13 residues long. Germline CDR1 SGDLS, CDR2 YYNGEE. Deletions cut 4 bases from V and 0 bases from J, with 7 bases between. Written as DNA, the CDR3 is TGTGCCAGCAGCCCTCAGGCTAACTATGGCTACACCTTC. Translating gives CASSPQANYGYTF.

The rearrangement joins TRBV18 to TRBJ1-1; D is uncertain. Trimming left V 1 base short and J 1 base short, with 4 bases between. The CDR3 extends over 13 amino acids. Germline V gives CDR1 KGHSH, CDR2 LQKENI. This chain's CDR3 is CASSPLQNTEAFF. The CDR3 coding sequence is TGTGCCAGCTCACCACTCCAGAACACTGAAGCTTTCTTT.

The CDR3 reads CASSETSGRSSYEQYF. The CDR3 DNA sequence: TGTGCCAGTAGTGAAACTAGCGGGAGGAGCTCCTACGAGCAGTACTTC. The chain uses TRBV19 and TRBJ2-7; TRBD2 agrees at 12 bases. CDR1 is LNHDA and CDR2 is SQIVND in the germline V gene (reference sequence). This CDR3 comprises 16 residues. V was clipped by 5 bases and J by 0 bases; unmatched bases: 5.

V and J are TRBV7-9 and TRBJ2-7; D is possibly TRBD1 (5 bases). V lost 5 bases and J lost 3, with 8 bases in between. The CDR3 loop spans 12 amino acids. The germline V gene encodes CDR1 SEHNR and CDR2 FQNEAQ (reference sequence). CDR3 protein: CASSITGYEQYF. The CDR3 region has the DNA TGTGCCAGCAGCATCACAGGCTACGAGCAGTACTTC.

The CDR3 sequence: CASSQPRDTRYEQYF. The CDR3 DNA follows: TGTGCCAGCAGCCAACCCCGGGACACCCGCTACGAGCAGTACTTC. This sequence joins TRBV6-6 and TRBJ2-7, with TRBD1 as a possible D gene (6 bases). Trimming took 6 bases from V and 3 from J, leaving 18 bases between them. Per the germline V gene, CDR1 is MNHNY and CDR2 is SVGAGI (reference sequence). CDR3 size: 15 residues.

This clone was counted a single time. The rearrangement links TRBV19 to TRBJ2-2; tentative D call: TRBD1 (6 bases). Looked up from germline, CDR1 is LNHDA and CDR2 is SQIVND (reference sequence). The V and J ends lost 7 bases and 6 bases respectively, with 18 bases between them. This CDR3 is 15 amino acids long. DNA for the CDR3: TGTGCCAGTAACCCGACAGGTTTCAGTCCCGGGGAGCTGTTTTTT. Encoded protein: CASNPTGFSPGELFF.

The chain employs TRBV28 and TRBJ2-7; D uncertain. Trimming shortened V by 4 bases and J by 4 bases, and 14 bases separated the two germline ends. Germline CDR1 and CDR2: MDHEN and SYDVKM. The CDR3 runs to 14 residues. The CDR3 here is CASSSPAGWYEQYF. The CDR3, as DNA: TGTGCCAGCAGTTCCCCGGCAGGATGGTACGAGCAGTACTTC. Full variable domain (remainder filled in from reference TRBV28 and TRBJ2-7): DVKVTQSSRYLVKRTGEKVFLECVQDMDHENMFWYRQDPGLGLRLIYFSYDVKMKEKGDIPEGYSVSREKKERFSLILESASTNQTSMYLCASSSPAGWYEQYFGPGTRLTVT.

This clone was found many times. The chain recombines TRBV6-4 with TRBJ2-2; tentative D call: TRBD1 (5 bases). Germline-derived CDR1 and CDR2 are MRHNA and SNTAGT. V was clipped by 3 bases and J by 3 bases, with 5 bases between them. The CDR3 has 13 amino acids. The CDR3 sequence: CASSEGDTGELFF. DNA for the CDR3: TGTGCCAGCAGTGAAGGGGACACCGGGGAGCTGTTTTTT.

The J gene is TRBJ2-1, the V gene TRBV19; D unclear. This CDR3 comprises 11 residues. Germline V CDR1 and CDR2: LNHDA, SQIVND (reference sequence). V lost 4 bases and J lost 6, with 4 bases in between. CDR3 sequence (DNA): TGTGCCAGTAGTACTAGCAATGAGCAGTTCTTC. It specifies CASSTSNEQFF.